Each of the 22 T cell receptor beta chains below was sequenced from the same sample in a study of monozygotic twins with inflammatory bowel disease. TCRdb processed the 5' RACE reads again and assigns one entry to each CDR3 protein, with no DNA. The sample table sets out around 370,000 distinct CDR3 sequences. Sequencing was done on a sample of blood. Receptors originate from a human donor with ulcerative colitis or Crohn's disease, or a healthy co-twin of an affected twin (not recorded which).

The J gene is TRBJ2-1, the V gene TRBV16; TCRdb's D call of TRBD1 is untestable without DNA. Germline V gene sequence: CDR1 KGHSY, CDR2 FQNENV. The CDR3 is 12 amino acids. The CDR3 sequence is CASSPIRGPQFF.

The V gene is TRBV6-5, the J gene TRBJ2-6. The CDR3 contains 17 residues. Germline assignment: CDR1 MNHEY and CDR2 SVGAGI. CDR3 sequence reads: CASSYRIRRTGANVLTF.

This CDR3 is CASSPRQAYNEQFF. This sequence joins TRBV18 and TRBJ2-1. CDR1 is KGHSH, CDR2 LQKENI, per germline. This CDR3 region has 14 residues.

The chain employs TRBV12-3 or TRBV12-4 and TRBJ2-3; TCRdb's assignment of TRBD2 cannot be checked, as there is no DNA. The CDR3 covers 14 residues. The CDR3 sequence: CASSLLADTDTQYF.

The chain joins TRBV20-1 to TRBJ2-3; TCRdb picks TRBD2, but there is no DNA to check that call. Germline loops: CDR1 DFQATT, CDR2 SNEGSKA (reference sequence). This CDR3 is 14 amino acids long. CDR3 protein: CSASKRTSTDTQYF.

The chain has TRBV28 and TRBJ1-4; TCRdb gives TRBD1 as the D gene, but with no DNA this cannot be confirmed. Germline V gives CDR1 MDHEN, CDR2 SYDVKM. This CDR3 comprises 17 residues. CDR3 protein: CASSHYRGLSSNEKLFF.

The CDR3 spells CASSWIAGVSDYGYTF. The chain combines TRBV27 with TRBJ1-2; TCRdb's D gene call, TRBD1, goes unchecked for lack of DNA. The CDR3 runs to 16 residues. Germline CDR1 reads MNHEY; CDR2 reads SMNVEV (reference sequence).

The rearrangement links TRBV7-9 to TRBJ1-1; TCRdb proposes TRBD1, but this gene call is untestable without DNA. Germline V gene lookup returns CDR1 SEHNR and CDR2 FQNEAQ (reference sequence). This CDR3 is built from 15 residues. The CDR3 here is CASSSSDRENTEAFF.

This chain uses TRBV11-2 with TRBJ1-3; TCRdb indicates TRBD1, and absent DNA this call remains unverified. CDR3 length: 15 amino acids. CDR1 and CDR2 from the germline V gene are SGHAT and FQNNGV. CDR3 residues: CASSSQGGWGNTIYF.

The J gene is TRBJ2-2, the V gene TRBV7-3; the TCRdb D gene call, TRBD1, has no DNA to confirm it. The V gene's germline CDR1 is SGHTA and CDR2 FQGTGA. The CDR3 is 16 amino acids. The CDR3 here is CASSTQGGMSTGELFF.

The CDR3 region is CASSPMTSGGKKTQYF. The V gene is TRBV6-1, the J gene TRBJ2-5; TCRdb designates TRBD2, a call that cannot be tested without DNA. The germline gives CDR1 MNHNS, CDR2 SASEGT. There are 16 residues in the CDR3.

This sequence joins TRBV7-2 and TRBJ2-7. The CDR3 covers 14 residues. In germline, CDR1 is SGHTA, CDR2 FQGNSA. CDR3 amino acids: CASSLDREAYEQYF.

This CDR3 reads CASSQRGVGRLAGSEQYF. The rearrangement links TRBV4-2 to TRBJ2-7; TCRdb's D gene call, TRBD2, goes unchecked for lack of DNA. Looked up from germline, CDR1 is LGHNA and CDR2 is YNFKEQ. The CDR3 extends over 18 amino acids.

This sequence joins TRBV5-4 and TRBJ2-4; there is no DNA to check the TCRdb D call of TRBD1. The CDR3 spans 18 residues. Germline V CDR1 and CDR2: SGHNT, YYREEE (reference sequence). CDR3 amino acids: CASSYPLMGGLAKNIQYF.

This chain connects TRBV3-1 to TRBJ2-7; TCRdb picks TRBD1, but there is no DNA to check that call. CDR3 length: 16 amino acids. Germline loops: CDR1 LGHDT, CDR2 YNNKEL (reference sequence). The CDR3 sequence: CASSQGWGQGVYGQYF.

The CDR3 loop reads CAWQTDRNTEAFF. The chain joins TRBV30 to TRBJ1-1. The CDR3 is made up of 13 amino acids. CDR1 GTSNPN and CDR2 SVGIG come from the germline V gene (reference sequence).

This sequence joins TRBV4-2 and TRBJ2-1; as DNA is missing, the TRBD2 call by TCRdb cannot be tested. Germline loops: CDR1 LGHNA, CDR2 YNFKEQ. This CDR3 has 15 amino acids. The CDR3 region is CASSRVAASGNEQFF.

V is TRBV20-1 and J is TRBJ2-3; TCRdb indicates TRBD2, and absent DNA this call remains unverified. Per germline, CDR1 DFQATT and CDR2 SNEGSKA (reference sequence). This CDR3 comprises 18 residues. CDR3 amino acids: CSARDPLGTSGSTDTQYF.

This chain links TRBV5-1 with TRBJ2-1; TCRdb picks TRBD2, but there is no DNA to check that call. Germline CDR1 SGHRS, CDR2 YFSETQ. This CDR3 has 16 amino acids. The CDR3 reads CASSLGPPGDHNEQFF.

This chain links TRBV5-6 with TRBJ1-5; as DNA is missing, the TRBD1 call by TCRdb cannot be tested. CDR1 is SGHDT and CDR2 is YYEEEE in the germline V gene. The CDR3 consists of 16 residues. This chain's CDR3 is CASSYDRGLVNQPQHF.

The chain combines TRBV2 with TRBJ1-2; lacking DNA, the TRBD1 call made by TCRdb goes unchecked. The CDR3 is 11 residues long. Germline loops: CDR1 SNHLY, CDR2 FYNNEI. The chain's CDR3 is CATSGESGYTF.

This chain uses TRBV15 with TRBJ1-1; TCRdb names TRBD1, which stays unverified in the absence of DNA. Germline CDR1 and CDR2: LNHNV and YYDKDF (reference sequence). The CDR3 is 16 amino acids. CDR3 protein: CATSSGSGTANTEAFF.